The next 10 T cell receptor beta chains were all read from a single sample in a study of blood T cells in healthy people across ages. Primed by a sample-barcoded 5' primer and a J-beta primer mix, a second PCR proceeded for 7 to 11 cycles. TCRdb redid the calling of the 5' RACE reads with MiXCR, one entry per CDR3 protein. The profile covers roughly 2 million distinct CDR3 sequences, with around half appearing a single time and approximately 2.1% taken by the ten largest. The sample consisted of blood. The receptors derive from a woman aged 40-49 years in good health.

This clonotype was observed at least ten times. This sequence joins TRBV6-5 and TRBJ2-1, with 11 bases matching TRBD1. The CDR3 covers 15 residues. The V segment lost 6 bases and the J segment 3 bases; nucleotides outside the gene matches: 4. CDR1 is MNHEY and CDR2 is SVGAGI in the germline V gene. The CDR3 reads CASSPDRGLYNEQFF. DNA of the CDR3: TGTGCCAGCAGCCCGGACAGGGGGCTCTACAATGAGCAGTTCTTC.

V gene TRBV20-1 combines with J gene TRBJ2-5; TRBD2 matches at 7 bases. The V gene's germline CDR1 is DFQATT and CDR2 SNEGSKA (reference sequence). This CDR3 contains 11 residues. V lost 5 bases to trimming and J lost 5 bases; unmatched junction nucleotides: 2. The CDR3 reads CSAAGDETQYF. The DNA of the CDR3 is TGCAGTGCTGCGGGGGATGAGACCCAGTACTTC.

This clonotype was picked up a small number of times. The CDR3 coding sequence is TGTGCCAGCAGTTCCCAGGACAGGGGCCTCTACGAGCAGTACTTC. Encoded protein: CASSSQDRGLYEQYF. This chain links TRBV6-1 with TRBJ2-7, with TRBD1 matching over 9 bases. The CDR3 has 15 amino acids. Germline loops: CDR1 MNHNS, CDR2 SASEGT. The V and J ends lost 5 bases and 3 bases, in that order; junction bases with no gene match: 8.

This chain uses TRBV25-1 with TRBJ2-7; 8 bases map to TRBD1. CDR1 MGHDK and CDR2 SYGVNS come from the germline V gene. The CDR3 covers 13 residues. V gave up 6 bases and J gave up 2 bases; unmatched junction bases: 3. CDR3 sequence: CASRNRGTYEQYF. CDR3 sequence (DNA): TGTGCCAGCAGAAACAGGGGGACCTACGAGCAGTACTTC.

The chain joins TRBV5-1 to TRBJ2-4; D perhaps matches TRBD2 (5 bases). The DNA end is more similar to TRBJ2-7, so the J call may be wrong. This CDR3 spans 13 amino acids. Germline CDR1 reads SGHRS; CDR2 reads YFSETQ. The CDR3 is CASSAVRDYEQYF. The CDR3 DNA follows: TGCGCCAGCAGCGCGGTTCGGGACTACGAGCAGTACTTC.

The V and J genes are TRBV7-9 and TRBJ1-2; 9 bases are shared with TRBD1. This CDR3 is 15 amino acids long. The V segment lost 1 base and the J segment 4 bases; nucleotides outside the gene matches: 4. Germline assignment: CDR1 SEHNR and CDR2 FQNEAQ (reference sequence). CDR3 protein: CASSLGQGGIYGYTF. The CDR3 DNA is TGTGCCAGCAGCTTAGGACAGGGGGGAATCTATGGCTACACCTTC.

The sample holds a few counts of this clonotype. The rearrangement links TRBV20-1 to TRBJ1-1; TRBD1 might be the D (5 bases). CDR3 length equals 14 residues. Germline V gene data show CDR1 as DFQATT and CDR2 as SNEGSKA (reference sequence). The ends were cut back, 1 base at V and 2 bases at J, with 11 bases in the middle. In nucleotides, the CDR3 is TGCAGTGCTAGAGTTGGGCAGGGTAACACTGAAGCTTTCTTT. It is translated as CSARVGQGNTEAFF.

The chain uses TRBV27 and TRBJ2-3; 13 nucleotides agree with TRBD2. This CDR3 has 17 residues. Per germline, CDR1 MNHEY and CDR2 SMNVEV (reference sequence). The V segment lost 6 bases and the J segment 1 base; nucleotides outside the gene matches: 7. This CDR3 reads CASSGLAGAPCTDTQYF. The CDR3 coding sequence is TGTGCCAGCAGCGGACTAGCGGGGGCCCCTTGCACAGATACGCAGTATTTT.

The V and J genes are TRBV9 and TRBJ2-5; possible D gene TRBD1, 5 bases. V was clipped by 0 bases and J by 1 base, with 10 bases between them. This CDR3 has 15 amino acids. Germline V gene lookup returns CDR1 SGDLS and CDR2 YYNGEE. CDR3 loop: CASSVGRTPQETQYF. The CDR3 coding sequence is TGTGCCAGCAGCGTAGGACGGACACCCCAAGAGACCCAGTACTTC.

As concerns this clonotype: The junction and the germline gene differ at one end; a read error may be behind it. V usage is TRBV7-2 and J usage is TRBJ1-6, with a weak D call TRBD1 (5 bases). There are 17 residues in the CDR3. Germline V gives CDR1 SGHTA, CDR2 FQGNSA. Written as DNA, the CDR3 is TGTGCCAGCGGCTTTGGGTCAGGGAGCTCCTATAATTCACCCCTCCACTTT. It encodes CASGFGSGSSYNSPLHF.